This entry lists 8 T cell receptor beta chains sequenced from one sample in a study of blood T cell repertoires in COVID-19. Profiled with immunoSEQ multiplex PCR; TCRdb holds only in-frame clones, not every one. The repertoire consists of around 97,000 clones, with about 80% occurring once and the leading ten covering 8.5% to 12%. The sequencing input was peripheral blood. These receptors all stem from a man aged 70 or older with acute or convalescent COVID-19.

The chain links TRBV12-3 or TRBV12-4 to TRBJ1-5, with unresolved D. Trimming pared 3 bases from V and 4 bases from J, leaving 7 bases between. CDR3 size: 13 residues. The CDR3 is CASSFRENQPQHF. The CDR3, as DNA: TGTGCCAGCAGTTTTCGGGAGAATCAGCCCCAGCATTTT.

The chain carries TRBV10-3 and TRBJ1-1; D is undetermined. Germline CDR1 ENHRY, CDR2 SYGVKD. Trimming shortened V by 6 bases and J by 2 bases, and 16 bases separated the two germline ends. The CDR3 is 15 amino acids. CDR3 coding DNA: TGTGCCATCAGGGGTCCAGAGGGATACAACACTGAAGCTTTCTTT. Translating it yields CAIRGPEGYNTEAFF.

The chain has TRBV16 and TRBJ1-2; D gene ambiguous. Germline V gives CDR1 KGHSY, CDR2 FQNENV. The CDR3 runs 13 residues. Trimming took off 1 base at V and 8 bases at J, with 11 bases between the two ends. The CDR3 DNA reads TGTGCCAGCAGCCAATTTGACGGGAGCGGCTACACCTTC. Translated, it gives CASSQFDGSGYTF.

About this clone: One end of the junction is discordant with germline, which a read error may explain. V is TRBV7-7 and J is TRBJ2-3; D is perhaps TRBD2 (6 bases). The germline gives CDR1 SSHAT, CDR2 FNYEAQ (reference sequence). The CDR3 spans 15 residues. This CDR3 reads CASSFSSGNTDTQYF. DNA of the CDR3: TGTGCTAGCAGCTTCAGTAGCGGTAACACAGATACGCAGTATTTT.

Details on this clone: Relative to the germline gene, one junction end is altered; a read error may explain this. Here the CDR3 DNA reads TGTGCTAGCACTTTCCCACTAGCGGGGGGGCAAAGGGGCACAGATACGCAGTATTTT. It yields the protein CASTFPLAGGQRGTDTQYF. The gene calls are TRBV7-7 and TRBJ2-3; 13 positions match TRBD2. The CDR3 totals 19 residues. CDR1 and CDR2 from the germline V gene are SSHAT and FNYEAQ (reference sequence).

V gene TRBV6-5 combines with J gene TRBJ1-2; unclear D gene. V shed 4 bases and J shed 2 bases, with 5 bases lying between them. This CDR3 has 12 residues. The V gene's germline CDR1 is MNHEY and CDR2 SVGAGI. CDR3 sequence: CASSSPNYGYTF. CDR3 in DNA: TGTGCCAGCAGTTCTCCGAACTATGGCTACACCTTC.

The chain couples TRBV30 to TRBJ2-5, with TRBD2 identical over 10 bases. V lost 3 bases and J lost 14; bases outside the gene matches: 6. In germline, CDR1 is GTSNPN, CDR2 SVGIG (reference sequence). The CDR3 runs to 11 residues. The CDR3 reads CAWRASGRRYF. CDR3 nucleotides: TGTGCCTGGAGAGCTAGCGGGAGAAGATACTTC.

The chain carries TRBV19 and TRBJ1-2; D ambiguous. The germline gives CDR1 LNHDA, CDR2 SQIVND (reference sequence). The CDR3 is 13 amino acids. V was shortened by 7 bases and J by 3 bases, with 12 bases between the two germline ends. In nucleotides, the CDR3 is TGTGCCAGTATTCCCCGGGGAGACTATGGCTACACCTTC. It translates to CASIPRGDYGYTF. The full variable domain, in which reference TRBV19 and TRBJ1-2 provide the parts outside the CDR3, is DGGITQSPKYLFRKEGQNVTLSCEQNLNHDAMYWYRQDPGQGLRLIYYSQIVNDFQKGDIAEGYSVSREKKESFPLTVTSAQKNPTAFYLCASIPRGDYGYTFGSGTRLTVV.